The present TCR beta chain was sequenced within a study of a mutant IDH1 vaccine in newly diagnosed glioma. Study context: Treated patients had a mean age of 40.4 years and a roughly 60% male, about 40% female split. Before enrollment, the patients had been treated with radiotherapy alone, temozolomide alone, or both together. Most of them had received both. The study, taken as a whole, reports: It seemed that pseudoprogression was not linked to changes in the top peripheral T cell clonotypes.

Data came from immunoSEQ multiplex PCR; TCRdb stores just in-frame clones and leaves some out. The sample includes 50,000 to 65,000 clones, approximately 78% of them seen just once. The time point was: baseline, week 1 (first vaccination visit). The treatment was: pre-vaccination baseline after standard-of-care therapy. Each of the donors came in with new WHO grade 3 or 4 astrocytomas that were IDH1-mutant and ATRX-lost. As to this clone: Its specificity is not known. A junction end diverges from the germline sequence, so it may reflect a read error.

The CDR3 covers 16 residues. Germline CDR1 MNHNY, CDR2 SVGAGI (reference sequence). The genes are TRBV6-6 and TRBJ1-3; D may be TRBD1 (6 bases). The specimen comprised PBMCs, sampled from a glioma patient treated with radiotherapy, temozolomide or both. This receptor was taken from a man between 18 and 35 years old with glioma. CDR3 region: CASSDSNRVSGNTIYF. The CDR3 DNA reads as TGTGCCAGCAGTGACTCCAACAGGGTCTCTGGAAACACCATATATTTT.